A single sample is the source of the 30 T cell receptor beta chains below, sequenced in a study of cytomegalovirus exposure and HLA in healthy donors. The PCR ran on 60 Vbeta and 13 Jbeta primers. TCRdb's table, derived via immunoSEQ multiplex PCR, lists solely in-frame clones and lacks some. The sample consists of around 70,000 clones, roughly 85% of them appearing once. Sequenced sample: PBMCs. The receptor source for this set is a woman aged 25-40 years in good health and CMV-seronegative.

The CDR3 is CASSQTGALGFSPLHF. CDR3 coding DNA: TGTGCCAGCAGCCAAACAGGGGCGCTTGGGTTTTCACCCCTCCACTTT. V and J are TRBV7-3 and TRBJ1-6, with 7 positions matching TRBD1. This CDR3 has 16 amino acids. With V trimmed by 5 bases and J by 9 bases, 13 bases remained unmatched. Germline lookup yields CDR1 SGHTA and CDR2 FQGTGA.

The chain carries TRBV6-5 and TRBJ1-5; D is perhaps TRBD1 (5 bases). The CDR3 is 15 residues long. Per germline, CDR1 MNHEY and CDR2 SVGAGI. The V end was cut by 6 bases, the J end by 0 bases, with 12 bases between. CDR3 amino acids: CASSRTGYSNQPQHF. Here the CDR3 DNA reads TGTGCCAGCAGCCGAACAGGTTATAGCAATCAGCCCCAGCATTTT.

This clone was seen a few times. This chain uses TRBV29-1 with TRBJ2-2; 8 nucleotides agree with TRBD2. The V gene's germline CDR1 is SQVTM and CDR2 ANQGSEA. Trimming at V came to 5 bases and at J to 7 bases, leaving 12 bases not matched to a gene. The CDR3 totals 15 residues. CDR3 in amino acids: CSVRGLDRDIGELFF. The CDR3 nucleotides are TGCAGCGTTAGGGGACTAGATCGGGATATCGGGGAGCTGTTTTTT.

The CDR3 bases are TGTGCCAGCAGCGTGACTAGCGGGAGGGCCGGCGGGGAGCTGTTTTTT. Protein product: CASSVTSGRAGGELFF. This rearrangement joins TRBV5-4 to TRBJ2-2; the match to TRBD2 covers 14 bases. The CDR3 spans 16 residues. Germline CDR1 is SGHNT and CDR2 is YYREEE (reference sequence). J gave up 7 bases and V 4 bases, and 6 bases lay outside the gene matches.

DNA of the CDR3: TGTGCCAGCAGCCCCGTCGGAGGGGTCATCTCTGGAAACACCATATATTTT. It codes for CASSPVGGVISGNTIYF. The chain joins TRBV7-2 to TRBJ1-3; maybe TRBD1 (5 bases). Trimming took off 5 bases at V and 0 bases at J, with 17 bases between the two ends. The CDR3 totals 17 residues. Germline CDR1 and CDR2: SGHTA and FQGNSA. Supplemented by reference TRBV7-2 and TRBJ1-3, the full variable domain reads GAGVSQSPSNKVTEKGKDVELRCDPISGHTALYWYRQSLGQGLEFLIYFQGNSAPDKSGLPSDRFSAERTGGSVSTLTIQRTQQEDSAVYLCASSPVGGVISGNTIYFGEGSWLTVV.

The chain combines TRBV5-6 with TRBJ2-5, with D possibly TRBD1 on 5 matching bases. Deletions cut 1 base from V and 2 bases from J, with 12 bases between. The CDR3 has 15 residues. Germline assignment: CDR1 SGHDT and CDR2 YYEEEE. This chain's CDR3 is CASSLLDTKQETQYF. Here the CDR3 DNA reads TGTGCCAGCAGCTTGCTGGACACCAAACAAGAGACCCAGTACTTC.

This chain links TRBV28 with TRBJ2-5; 9 bases map to TRBD2. Germline CDR1 is MDHEN and CDR2 is SYDVKM. The ends lost 10 bases at V and 4 bases at J; junction bases unmatched: 13. The CDR3 totals 15 residues. CDR3 bases: TGTGCCACCTCACTTGCGGGAGGGATTCTAGAGACCCAGTACTTC. Its translation: CATSLAGGILETQYF. The whole variable domain, filled in from reference TRBV28 and TRBJ2-5, reads DVKVTQSSRYLVKRTGEKVFLECVQDMDHENMFWYRQDPGLGLRLIYFSYDVKMKEKGDIPEGYSVSREKKERFSLILESASTNQTSMYLCATSLAGGILETQYFGPGTRLLVL.

About this clone: Other nucleotide sequences in the sample specify the same CDR3. The chain carries TRBV29-1 and TRBJ2-2, with D perhaps matching TRBD1 (5 bases). Germline-derived CDR1 and CDR2 are SQVTM and ANQGSEA. The CDR3 runs 15 residues. With 2 bases removed from V and 3 bases from J, the gap between germline ends came to 13 bases. CDR3 amino acids: CSVEPREGDTGELFF. The CDR3 DNA sequence: TGCAGCGTTGAACCACGTGAAGGGGACACCGGGGAGCTGTTTTTT.

The rearrangement joins TRBV19 to TRBJ1-1; TRBD1 aligns across 9 bases. The CDR3 covers 14 residues. Germline V gene data show CDR1 as LNHDA and CDR2 as SQIVND (reference sequence). The trim removed 4 bases at V and 10 bases at J, leaving 10 bases unmatched. CDR3 in amino acids: CASSTGQGSRGAFF. The CDR3 DNA follows: TGTGCCAGTAGTACCGGACAGGGGAGTCGGGGAGCTTTCTTT. Based on the CDR3 plus reference TRBV19 and TRBJ1-1, the full variable domain is DGGITQSPKYLFRKEGQNVTLSCEQNLNHDAMYWYRQDPGQGLRLIYYSQIVNDFQKGDIAEGYSVSREKKESFPLTVTSAQKNPTAFYLCASSTGQGSRGAFFGQGTRLTVV.

The V gene is TRBV5-1, the J gene TRBJ1-1, with D possibly matching TRBD1 (6 bases). Germline lookup yields CDR1 SGHRS and CDR2 YFSETQ. The CDR3 covers 14 residues. Trimming left V 4 bases short and J 1 base short, with 11 bases between. The CDR3 protein is CASSRDRSNTEAFF. The CDR3 region has the DNA TGCGCCAGCAGCCGCGACAGGTCGAACACTGAAGCTTTCTTT.

The chain employs TRBV30 and TRBJ1-2, with D possibly being TRBD1 (5 bases). Trimming left V 2 bases short and J 4 bases short, with 14 bases between. The germline gives CDR1 GTSNPN, CDR2 SVGIG (reference sequence). The CDR3 covers 14 residues. The CDR3 is CAWSPSGGIYGYTF. Written as DNA, the CDR3 is TGTGCCTGGAGTCCTTCCGGGGGGATCTATGGCTACACCTTC.

The chain links TRBV27 to TRBJ2-7; possible D gene TRBD1, 5 bases. The CDR3 contains 14 residues. Looked up from germline, CDR1 is MNHEY and CDR2 is SMNVEV (reference sequence). Trimming pared 6 bases from V and 6 bases from J, leaving 18 bases between. The chain's CDR3 is CASRSVLGAAEQYF. CDR3 DNA sequence: TGTGCCAGCAGATCCGTTCTAGGGGCAGCCGAGCAGTACTTC.

This chain links TRBV29-1 with TRBJ2-1; TRBD1 might be the D (5 bases). CDR1 and CDR2 from the germline V gene are SQVTM and ANQGSEA. This CDR3 has 14 residues. V lost 6 bases, J lost 10 bases, and 22 bases lay in between. The CDR3 loop reads CSVERPDTAEEQFF. CDR3 bases: TGCAGCGTGGAGAGACCGGACACCGCCGAAGAGCAGTTCTTC.

The chain links TRBV18 to TRBJ2-5; TRBD2 aligns across 13 bases. The germline gives CDR1 KGHSH, CDR2 LQKENI. After removal of 5 bases from V and 9 bases from J, the junction contained 3 bases not matched to a gene. The CDR3 is 13 amino acids. The CDR3 DNA reads as TGTGCCAGCTCAGAAACTAGCGGGAGGGCCCAGTACTTC. It encodes CASSETSGRAQYF.

The chain couples TRBV30 to TRBJ2-1; D perhaps matches TRBD2 (7 bases). CDR1 and CDR2 from the germline V gene are GTSNPN and SVGIG (reference sequence). The V end was cut by 4 bases, the J end by 4 bases, with 17 bases between. This CDR3 is 15 amino acids long. Here the CDR3 reads CAWNWGLAAYNEQFF. CDR3 nucleotide sequence: TGTGCCTGGAATTGGGGGCTAGCGGCTTACAATGAGCAGTTCTTC.

The chain couples TRBV5-1 to TRBJ2-7, with 9 positions matching TRBD2. Germline V gene lookup returns CDR1 SGHRS and CDR2 YFSETQ. Losses at the gene ends were 2 bases for V and 6 bases for J; bases not matched to a gene: 9. The CDR3 is made up of 15 amino acids. CDR3 DNA sequence: TGCGCCAGCAGCTTATTAGCGGGAGTCACTGGCGAGCAGTACTTC. It encodes CASSLLAGVTGEQYF.

This chain uses TRBV27 with TRBJ2-1; 7 nucleotides align to TRBD1. V shed 4 bases, J shed 5 bases, and the junction held 2 bases outside the gene matches. The CDR3 spans 13 residues. Germline CDR1 and CDR2: MNHEY and SMNVEV (reference sequence). The CDR3 DNA reads TGTGCCAGCAGTTGGGGACAGCACAATGAGCAGTTCTTC. Protein: CASSWGQHNEQFF.

The rearrangement uses TRBV30 and TRBJ1-2; TRBD1 aligns across 9 bases. Germline V gene sequence: CDR1 GTSNPN, CDR2 SVGIG (reference sequence). The J segment lost 6 bases and the V segment lost 2 bases, leaving 10 bases of the junction unmatched. This CDR3 is built from 15 residues. CDR3 protein: CAWSLGDRGSNGYTF. The DNA of the CDR3 is TGTGCCTGGAGTTTAGGAGACAGGGGGTCGAATGGCTACACCTTC.

CDR3 bases: TGTGCCAGCAGTTTATCGACAGGGATGGTGAGCTACGAGCAGTACTTC. The encoded protein is CASSLSTGMVSYEQYF. The rearrangement links TRBV28 to TRBJ2-7, with 7 bases fitting TRBD1. CDR1 is MDHEN and CDR2 is SYDVKM in the germline V gene. The V segment lost 1 base and the J segment 3 bases; nucleotides outside the gene matches: 9. This CDR3 is 16 amino acids long.

The rearrangement uses TRBV7-8 and TRBJ2-1, with D possibly TRBD2 on 6 matching bases. V lost 1 base to trimming and J lost 9 bases, with 13 bases between them. The CDR3 has 14 residues. Germline-derived CDR1 and CDR2 are SGHVS and FQNEAQ. The CDR3 DNA reads as TGTGCCAGCAGCTTAGGAGCAGCCGGGGGTGAGCAGTTCTTC. The encoded protein is CASSLGAAGGEQFF.

The rearrangement joins TRBV5-1 to TRBJ1-4, with D tentatively TRBD1 (6 bases). The CDR3 is made up of 15 amino acids. CDR1 and CDR2 (germline): SGHRS, YFSETQ. Trimming left V 4 bases short and J 0 bases short, with 10 bases between. Written as DNA, the CDR3 is TGCGCCAGCAGCCACAGGGATGCAACTAATGAAAAACTGTTTTTT. Translating it yields CASSHRDATNEKLFF. The full variable domain, with the rest looked up from reference TRBV5-1 and TRBJ1-4, is KAGVTQTPRYLIKTRGQQVTLSCSPISGHRSVSWYQQTPGQGLQFLFEYFSETQRNKGNFPGRFSGRQFSNSRSEMNVSTLELGDSALYLCASSHRDATNEKLFFGSGTQLSVL.

J is TRBJ2-2 and V is TRBV19, with D maybe TRBD2 (6 bases). Germline assignment: CDR1 LNHDA and CDR2 SQIVND (reference sequence). The CDR3 has 13 residues. The V and J ends lost 8 bases and 7 bases respectively, with 14 bases between them. The CDR3 nucleotides are TGTGCCAGTGTAAGGCGGGAAGGCGGGGAGCTGTTTTTT. Its translation: CASVRREGGELFF.

This chain joins TRBV28 and TRBJ1-2, with D tentatively TRBD1 (5 bases). V was shortened by 5 bases and J by 7 bases, with 17 bases between the two germline ends. This CDR3 has 14 amino acids. The germline gives CDR1 MDHEN, CDR2 SYDVKM. The CDR3 coding sequence is TGTGCCAGCAGTATGGGCATGAGACAGAGTGGCTACACCTTC. It is translated as CASSMGMRQSGYTF.

This rearrangement joins TRBV11-3 to TRBJ2-5; the match to TRBD1 covers 12 bases. The germline V gene has CDR1 SGHNT and CDR2 YENEEA. There are 14 residues in the CDR3. The junction had 1 base not matched to a gene; V was cut back by 3 bases and J by 5 bases. The CDR3: CASSLGQGAETQYF. CDR3 coding DNA: TGTGCCAGCAGCTTGGGACAGGGGGCTGAGACCCAGTACTTC.

The chain carries TRBV29-1 and TRBJ2-5, with TRBD1 matching 8 bases. J was trimmed by 5 bases and V by 4 bases; bases with no gene match: 6. The CDR3 covers 13 residues. Germline values: CDR1 SQVTM, CDR2 ANQGSEA. CDR3 in DNA: TGCAGCGTTGGCGGCAGGGGGCCCGAGACCCAGTACTTC. Translated, it gives CSVGGRGPETQYF.

The chain employs TRBV7-6 and TRBJ2-1, with 13 bases fitting TRBD2. Losses at the gene ends were 5 bases for V and 6 bases for J; bases not matched to a gene: 4. Germline CDR1 reads SGHVS; CDR2 reads FNYEAQ. This CDR3 is 15 amino acids long. The CDR3 sequence: CASSLGTSGINEQFF. The CDR3 DNA sequence: TGTGCCAGCAGCCTAGGGACTAGCGGGATCAATGAGCAGTTCTTC.

V gene TRBV29-1 combines with J gene TRBJ2-1; 11 bases fit TRBD2. CDR3 length: 16 residues. The germline V gene has CDR1 SQVTM and CDR2 ANQGSEA. V shed 4 bases, J shed 8 bases, and the junction held 13 bases outside the gene matches. CDR3 residues: CSVASPKLAGVDEQFF. For the CDR3, the DNA is TGCAGCGTTGCTTCTCCTAAACTAGCGGGAGTCGATGAGCAGTTCTTC.

V gene TRBV10-3 combines with J gene TRBJ2-2; 8 bases agree with TRBD2. J gave up 6 bases and V 7 bases, and 7 bases lay outside the gene matches. Germline V gene data show CDR1 as ENHRY and CDR2 as SYGVKD. This CDR3 region has 14 residues. The CDR3 DNA sequence: TGTGCCATCATGGGGGGACTAGGGGCCGGGGAGCTGTTTTTT. Its translation: CAIMGGLGAGELFF.

J is TRBJ1-1 and V is TRBV5-6, with unresolved D. In germline, CDR1 is SGHDT, CDR2 YYEEEE. V lost 0 bases and J lost 5, with 11 bases in between. This CDR3 is built from 14 residues. CDR3 region: CASSLAGVRTEAFF. CDR3 coding DNA: TGTGCCAGCAGCTTGGCCGGGGTTCGGACTGAAGCTTTCTTT.

The V call is TRBV18, the J call TRBJ2-2; D is undetermined. The CDR3 extends over 16 amino acids. Deletions cut 4 bases from V and 2 bases from J, with 14 bases between. Germline CDR1 reads KGHSH; CDR2 reads LQKENI. CDR3 DNA sequence: TGTGCCAGCTCACGTTTGGTGACGACAAACACCGGGGAGCTGTTTTTT. As protein: CASSRLVTTNTGELFF.